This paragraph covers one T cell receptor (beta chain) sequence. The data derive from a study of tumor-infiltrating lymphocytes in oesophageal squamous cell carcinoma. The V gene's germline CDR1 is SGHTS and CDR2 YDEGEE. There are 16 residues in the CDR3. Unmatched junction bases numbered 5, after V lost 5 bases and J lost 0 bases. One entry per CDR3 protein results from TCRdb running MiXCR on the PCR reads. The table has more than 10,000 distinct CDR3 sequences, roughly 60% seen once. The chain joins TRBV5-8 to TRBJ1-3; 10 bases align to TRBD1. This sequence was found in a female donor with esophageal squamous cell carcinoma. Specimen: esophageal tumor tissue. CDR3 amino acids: CASRPGQGYSGNTIYF. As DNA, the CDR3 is TGTGCCAGCAGGCCGGGACAGGGGTACTCTGGAAACACCATATATTTT. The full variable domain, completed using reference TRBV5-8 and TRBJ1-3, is EAGVTQSPTHLIKTRGQQATLRCSPISGHTSVYWYQQALGLGLQFLLWYDEGEERNRGNFPPRFSGRQFPNYSSELNVNALELEDSALYLCASRPGQGYSGNTIYFGEGSWLTVV.